One and the same sample provided the 10 T cell receptor beta chains below, sequenced in a study of Tregs in tolerant kidney transplant recipients. Recipients received nonmyeloablative bone marrow transplants from related graft donors, with transient mixed chimerism. Clones were sequenced by immunoSEQ multiplex PCR, and TCRdb holds only the in-frame ones, with some missing. The data contain about 64,000 clones, more than 75% of them singletons. Sample: CD4+ T cells from blood (PBMCs), taken 6 months after the transplant. These TCRs come from a human patient who received a combined kidney and bone marrow transplant. Some T cells may originate from the graft donor.

The CDR3 DNA is TGCGCCAGCAGCCAAGAACCTGAGGAGGTGGGTGGCTACACCTTC. Translation: CASSQEPEEVGGYTF. The V gene is TRBV4-3, the J gene TRBJ1-2; no firm D call. Trimming left V 0 bases short and J 7 bases short, with 15 bases between. The CDR3 is made up of 15 amino acids. Germline-derived CDR1 and CDR2 are LGHNA and YSLEER.

The rearrangement links TRBV5-4 to TRBJ2-5; 10 bases map to TRBD1. Trimming at V came to 2 bases and at J to 4 bases, leaving 2 bases not matched to a gene. CDR1 and CDR2 (germline): SGHNT, YYREEE (reference sequence). CDR3 length: 14 amino acids. CDR3 residues: CASSLDRGRETQYF. The CDR3 nucleotides read TGTGCCAGCAGCTTAGACAGGGGGCGAGAGACCCAGTACTTC.

This chain joins TRBV7-2 and TRBJ2-2, with TRBD1 as a possible D gene (6 bases). Germline V gives CDR1 SGHTA, CDR2 FQGNSA. Between the trimmed V and J ends, which lost 7 bases and 7 bases, there was a span of 19 bases. The CDR3 loop spans 15 amino acids. As DNA, the CDR3 is TGTGCCAGCAAGGTGCAGTCAGGGGACCACGGGGAGCTGTTTTTT. It specifies CASKVQSGDHGELFF.

The J gene is TRBJ1-1, the V gene TRBV18, with TRBD1 identical over 7 bases. CDR1 KGHSH and CDR2 LQKENI come from the germline V gene. The CDR3 loop spans 15 amino acids. V dropped 1 base and J dropped 1; count of bases not matched to a gene: 3. As DNA, the CDR3 is TGTGCCAGCTCACCACAGGGGGCCCAGAACACTGAAGCTTTCTTT. Translating it yields CASSPQGAQNTEAFF.

The rearrangement links TRBV7-2 to TRBJ2-7, with 7 bases lining up with TRBD2. V was pared by 1 base and J by 2 bases, with 5 bases of the junction left unmatched. The CDR3 has 15 amino acids. Germline V CDR1 and CDR2: SGHTA, FQGNSA. CDR3 region: CASSLELATTYEQYF. The CDR3 DNA is TGTGCCAGCAGCTTAGAACTAGCGACTACCTACGAGCAGTACTTC.

The rearrangement joins TRBV11-2 to TRBJ2-1, with D maybe TRBD1 (5 bases). CDR1 and CDR2 (germline): SGHAT, FQNNGV. Trimming left V 5 bases short and J 2 bases short, with 10 bases between. This CDR3 contains 14 residues. CDR3 nucleotides: TGTGCCAGCAGCATCCAGGGTGCCTACAATGAGCAGTTCTTC. Protein: CASSIQGAYNEQFF.

V and J are TRBV11-3 and TRBJ2-5; possibly TRBD2 for D (6 bases). The CDR3 contains 15 residues. The germline V gene encodes CDR1 SGHNT and CDR2 YENEEA. Trimming pared 1 base from V and 5 bases from J, leaving 14 bases between. CDR3 sequence reads: CASSLGGDGYETQYF. The DNA for the CDR3 is TGTGCCAGCAGCTTAGGCGGGGACGGTTATGAGACCCAGTACTTC.

The chain joins TRBV4-3 to TRBJ1-2; no reliable D call. The length of the CDR3 is 14 residues. Trimming removed 1 base from V and 0 bases from J, with 6 bases in between. CDR1 LGHNA and CDR2 YSLEER come from the germline V gene. The CDR3 region is CASSQAPANYGYTF. DNA of the CDR3: TGCGCCAGCAGCCAAGCGCCAGCTAACTATGGCTACACCTTC.

The chain couples TRBV5-1 to TRBJ1-2; 8 positions match TRBD1. V shed 0 bases, J shed 6 bases, and the junction held 1 base outside the gene matches. CDR3 size: 13 residues. Germline V gene data show CDR1 as SGHRS and CDR2 as YFSETQ. The CDR3 DNA reads TGCGCCAGCAGCTTGGACAGGGGGAATGGCTACACCTTC. Amino acids: CASSLDRGNGYTF. Drawing the rest from reference TRBV5-1 and TRBJ1-2, the complete variable domain is KAGVTQTPRYLIKTRGQQVTLSCSPISGHRSVSWYQQTPGQGLQFLFEYFSETQRNKGNFPGRFSGRQFSNSRSEMNVSTLELGDSALYLCASSLDRGNGYTFGSGTRLTVV.

The V and J genes are TRBV30 and TRBJ2-1, with 11 bases that match TRBD2. V lost 1 base, J lost 14 bases, and 7 bases stayed unmatched. The CDR3 sequence is 13 residues long. Germline lookup yields CDR1 GTSNPN and CDR2 SVGIG (reference sequence). Written as DNA, the CDR3 is TGTGCCTGGAGTGGAACTAGCGGGAGAATCGAGTTCTTC. This translates into CAWSGTSGRIEFF.